The next 24 T cell receptor beta chains were all read from a single sample in a study of graft-versus-host responses after intestinal transplantation (dated by TCRdb to the early 2020s). To isolate intraepithelial and lamina propria lymphocytes from graft specimens, dithiothreitol, EDTA incubations and collagenase D digestion were used. The method was the immunoSEQ multiplex PCR assay. This is the immuneACCESS table as TCRdb keeps it, with only in-frame sequences that have V and J called. A part of the clones is gone; compared with another copy, unresolved V genes explain less than half, and the rest is unexplained. For this sample there are approximately 37,000 clones; 87% appear just once. Roughly 18% of the sample is in the top ten clones. The sequenced sample was ileum tissue, obtained 200 to 210 days after intestinal transplant. The source of these receptors is a human patient who received an intestinal transplant, so some T cells may come from the graft donor.

The genes are TRBV27 and TRBJ1-1; 9 bases map to TRBD1. V lost 4 bases and J lost 10; bases outside the gene matches: 7. The germline V gene has CDR1 MNHEY and CDR2 SMNVEV (reference sequence). This CDR3 is 13 amino acids long. CDR3 sequence (DNA): TGTGCCAGCAGTTCCGGGACAGGGTTCGTAGCTTTCTTT. Its translation is CASSSGTGFVAFF.

The J gene is TRBJ2-7, the V gene TRBV19; 8 bases match TRBD2. This CDR3 spans 13 amino acids. Germline lookup yields CDR1 LNHDA and CDR2 SQIVND (reference sequence). After removal of 6 bases from V and 5 bases from J, the junction contained 6 bases not matched to a gene. The CDR3 region is CASSPGGPNEQYF. DNA for the CDR3: TGTGCCAGTAGCCCGGGAGGGCCCAACGAGCAGTACTTC.

The chain combines TRBV27 with TRBJ2-1, with D tentatively TRBD2 (6 bases). CDR3 length equals 14 residues. The V end was cut by 5 bases, the J end by 9 bases, with 17 bases between. Germline V CDR1 and CDR2: MNHEY, SMNVEV (reference sequence). In DNA form, the CDR3 reads TGTGCCAGCAGTCCCAGACTAGACTTGACTGAGCAGTTCTTC. It yields the protein CASSPRLDLTEQFF.

CDR3 DNA: TGTGCCAGCAGTGAAAGGACGGCCACTGAAGCTTTCTTT. Translation gives CASSERTATEAFF. The J gene is TRBJ1-1, the V gene TRBV25-1; no clear D gene. Trimming took off 2 bases at V and 4 bases at J, with 8 bases between the two ends. Germline CDR1 MGHDK, CDR2 SYGVNS. The CDR3 has 13 residues.

This clone is termed medium-sized (0.01 to 0.1%). V and J are TRBV5-1 and TRBJ2-1; D ambiguous. From germline, CDR1 is SGHRS and CDR2 YFSETQ. This CDR3 has 15 amino acids. V was pared by 4 bases and J by 0 bases, with 11 bases between. The CDR3: CASSPAEGSYNEQFF. CDR3 DNA: TGCGCCAGCAGCCCAGCTGAAGGCTCCTACAATGAGCAGTTCTTC.

The chain combines TRBV2 with TRBJ2-3, with 10 bases aligning to TRBD2. The CDR3 runs to 16 residues. The germline CDR1 and CDR2 sequences are SNHLY and FYNNEI. The junction had 13 bases not matched to a gene; V was cut back by 10 bases and J by 3 bases. The DNA for the CDR3 is TGTGCCACCCTTAAAGAGCGGGGGGGAAGAACAGATACGCAGTATTTT. Its protein is CATLKERGGRTDTQYF. The full variable domain, its missing parts supplied by reference TRBV2 and TRBJ2-3, is EPEVTQTPSHQVTQMGQEVILRCVPISNHLYFYWYRQILGQKVEFLVSFYNNEISEKSEIFDDQFSVERPDGSNFTLKIRSTKLEDSAMYFCATLKERGGRTDTQYFGPGTRLTVL.

The chain links TRBV5-4 to TRBJ2-7; TRBD2 aligns across 8 bases. V gave up 0 bases and J gave up 0 bases; unmatched junction bases: 2. Per germline, CDR1 SGHNT and CDR2 YYREEE (reference sequence). CDR3 size: 15 residues. The DNA of the CDR3 is TGTGCCAGCAGCTTGGTAGCGGGGCTCTCCTACGAGCAGTACTTC. Encoded protein: CASSLVAGLSYEQYF.

The V gene is TRBV28, the J gene TRBJ2-7; D might be TRBD1 (6 bases). Germline lookup yields CDR1 MDHEN and CDR2 SYDVKM. Trimming stripped 2 bases from V and 3 bases from J, with 11 bases between. The CDR3 has 14 amino acids. The CDR3 loop reads CASSLHGQIYEQYF. The CDR3 DNA sequence: TGTGCCAGCAGTTTACACGGACAGATCTACGAGCAGTACTTC.

This clone appeared once. The chain links TRBV7-8 to TRBJ2-1; D remains ambiguous. The length of the CDR3 is 14 residues. Germline V gene data show CDR1 as SGHVS and CDR2 as FQNEAQ. The ends were cut back, 4 bases at V and 0 bases at J, with 7 bases in the middle. The CDR3 coding sequence is TGTGCCAGCAGCTACCAGAGCTCCTACAATGAGCAGTTCTTC. This encodes CASSYQSSYNEQFF.

This sequence joins TRBV18 and TRBJ1-6, with D uncertain. Per germline, CDR1 KGHSH and CDR2 LQKENI. The CDR3 sequence is 13 residues long. Between the trimmed V and J ends, which lost 4 bases and 8 bases, there was a span of 9 bases. For the CDR3, the DNA is TGTGCCAGCTCACAGGGTGGCGATTCACCCCTCCACTTT. As protein: CASSQGGDSPLHF.

The chain is built from TRBV7-9 and TRBJ2-5, with 12 bases that match TRBD1. The J segment lost 5 bases and the V segment lost 5 bases, leaving 9 bases of the junction unmatched. The CDR3 spans 16 residues. From germline, CDR1 is SEHNR and CDR2 FQNEAQ (reference sequence). CDR3 bases: TGTGCCAGCAGCCTGACCGGGACAGGGGGCGGGGAGACCCAGTACTTC. It encodes CASSLTGTGGGETQYF.

The gene calls are TRBV28 and TRBJ1-5; D is possibly TRBD1 (5 bases). Germline loops: CDR1 MDHEN, CDR2 SYDVKM. Deletions cut 3 bases from V and 6 bases from J, with 15 bases between. The CDR3 covers 15 residues. CDR3: CASSFFRQGGQPQHF. In DNA form, the CDR3 reads TGTGCCAGCAGTTTCTTTCGGCAGGGTGGTCAGCCCCAGCATTTT.

The V gene is TRBV27, the J gene TRBJ2-5; TRBD2 aligns across 13 bases. V trimming: 6 bases; J trimming: 6 bases; junction bases outside the gene matches: 4. The CDR3 has 14 residues. Germline-derived CDR1 and CDR2 are MNHEY and SMNVEV (reference sequence). CDR3 amino acids: CASRGLAGTKTQYF. The CDR3, as DNA: TGTGCCAGCAGGGGACTAGCGGGAACGAAGACCCAGTACTTC.

The V gene is TRBV19, the J gene TRBJ2-1; 10 bases agree with TRBD1. The CDR3 has 16 residues. With 3 bases clipped from V and 4 bases from J, the junction kept 6 bases outside the gene matches. Germline loops: CDR1 LNHDA, CDR2 SQIVND (reference sequence). The CDR3 loop reads CASSIRPGQGYNEQFF. CDR3 sequence (DNA): TGTGCCAGTAGTATCCGACCGGGACAGGGGTACAATGAGCAGTTCTTC.

The rearrangement joins TRBV5-1 to TRBJ1-2; TRBD1 matches 8 bases. The CDR3 contains 13 residues. Germline V gene sequence: CDR1 SGHRS, CDR2 YFSETQ. The ends lost 4 bases at V and 7 bases at J; junction bases unmatched: 6. The CDR3 DNA reads as TGCGCCAGCAGCCCGACAGGGGTCGGTGGCTACACCTTC. This gives the protein CASSPTGVGGYTF.

The chain employs TRBV9 and TRBJ2-4; 7 bases are a match to TRBD1. The CDR3 consists of 17 residues. J was trimmed by 0 bases and V by 3 bases; bases with no gene match: 9. Germline CDR1 and CDR2: SGDLS and YYNGEE. CDR3 nucleotides: TGTGCCAGCAGCGCCGGGACAGTCGCGTTAGCCAAAAACATTCAGTACTTC. Translated, it gives CASSAGTVALAKNIQYF.

The V call is TRBV28, the J call TRBJ2-7; 11 nucleotides match TRBD1. The CDR3 sequence is 15 residues long. Germline loops: CDR1 MDHEN, CDR2 SYDVKM. Unmatched junction bases numbered 6, after V lost 6 bases and J lost 2 bases. The CDR3 region has the DNA TGTGCCAGCAGCTACCCGGGACAGGGGGCCTACGAGCAGTACTTC. Residues: CASSYPGQGAYEQYF.

The gene calls are TRBV28 and TRBJ1-2; no firm D call. This CDR3 contains 14 residues. Trimming shortened V by 2 bases and J by 6 bases, and 13 bases separated the two germline ends. CDR1 and CDR2 from the germline V gene are MDHEN and SYDVKM. The CDR3 is CASSLALPGDGYTF. CDR3 in DNA: TGTGCCAGCAGTTTAGCTCTGCCAGGAGATGGCTACACCTTC.

This clone has just one count. The chain joins TRBV4-1 to TRBJ2-3, with D tentatively TRBD1 or TRBD2 (5 bases each). Per the germline V gene, CDR1 is MGHRA and CDR2 is YSYEKL. This CDR3 spans 16 amino acids. V dropped 3 bases and J dropped 3 bases, with 16 bases sitting between them. The CDR3 loop is CASSQGTGSRTDTQYF. CDR3 nucleotide sequence: TGCGCCAGCAGCCAGGGGACGGGGTCACGGACAGATACGCAGTATTTT.

The gene calls are TRBV5-1 and TRBJ2-6, with D possibly matching TRBD2 (6 bases). From germline, CDR1 is SGHRS and CDR2 YFSETQ. This CDR3 has 15 amino acids. V shed 2 bases and J shed 2 bases, with 8 bases lying between them. DNA of the CDR3: TGCGCCAGCAGCTTCGGGGGAGCTGGGGCCAACGTCCTGACTTTC. Protein: CASSFGGAGANVLTF. Based on the CDR3 plus reference TRBV5-1 and TRBJ2-6, the full variable domain is KAGVTQTPRYLIKTRGQQVTLSCSPISGHRSVSWYQQTPGQGLQFLFEYFSETQRNKGNFPGRFSGRQFSNSRSEMNVSTLELGDSALYLCASSFGGAGANVLTFGAGSRLTVL.

This chain links TRBV5-1 with TRBJ1-4; D unresolved. Germline V gene lookup returns CDR1 SGHRS and CDR2 YFSETQ. The V and J ends lost 3 bases and 5 bases respectively, with 17 bases between them. The CDR3 is made up of 16 amino acids. The CDR3 here is CASSYGEADSNEKLFF. In DNA form, the CDR3 reads TGCGCCAGCAGCTATGGGGAGGCGGATTCAAATGAAAAACTGTTTTTT.

The genes are TRBV27 and TRBJ2-3; 7 nucleotides line up with TRBD2. CDR3 length: 16 amino acids. The V gene end was trimmed by 5 bases and the J gene end by 6 bases; junction bases not matched to a gene: 14. The germline V gene encodes CDR1 MNHEY and CDR2 SMNVEV (reference sequence). CDR3 coding DNA: TGTGCCAGCAGTCCCCCCGGGGAGCGGGAACGGGATACGCAGTATTTT. Its translation: CASSPPGERERDTQYF.

This chain connects TRBV27 to TRBJ1-5, with TRBD1 matching over 9 bases. Germline CDR1 and CDR2: MNHEY and SMNVEV (reference sequence). The V and J ends lost 8 bases and 7 bases, in that order; junction bases with no gene match: 6. The CDR3 is 13 amino acids. The CDR3 coding sequence is TGTGCCAGCTGGGACAGGGATAACCAGCCCCAGCATTTT. Amino acids: CASWDRDNQPQHF.

As regards this clone: The same CDR3 also results from other DNA sequences found in this sample. The chain combines TRBV5-4 with TRBJ2-6; no clear D. The germline V gene has CDR1 SGHNT and CDR2 YYREEE (reference sequence). V dropped 4 bases and J dropped 1 base, with 6 bases sitting between them. The length of the CDR3 is 14 residues. The CDR3 spells CASSPYSGANVLTF. In nucleotides, the CDR3 is TGTGCCAGCAGCCCTTATTCTGGGGCCAACGTCCTGACTTTC.